The 14 T cell receptor beta chains presented below share a single source sample, sequenced in a study of spatial heterogeneity in lung cancer. Notes on the study in general: Higher tumor mutation counts went along with higher counts of expanded intratumoral alpha and beta TCRs.

Specified time point: sample taken at primary tumor resection. These TCRs are of unknown antigen specificity. TCRdb reprocessed the 5' RACE reads via MiXCR and lists one record per CDR3 protein. The sample lists 16,000 or so distinct CDR3 sequences, roughly 7.1% occurring once. Sample: lung tumor tissue, taken at surgery. Receptor source: a female donor with early-stage non-small cell lung cancer.

This clonotype was counted ten times or more. A library made for alpha chains picked up this beta chain off target, so its size means little. In DNA form, the CDR3 reads TGTGCCAGCAGTTCAGGGCCCCCTAGTGGATTCGCTCAGCCCCAGCATTTT. Its protein is CASSSGPPSGFAQPQHF. This rearrangement joins TRBV7-2 to TRBJ1-5; possible D gene TRBD1, 5 bases. In germline, CDR1 is SGHTA, CDR2 FQGNSA. The ends were cut back, 6 bases at V and 6 bases at J, with 24 bases in the middle. This CDR3 has 17 amino acids.

This clonotype counts as medium-sized (0.01 to 0.1%). This beta chain appears as a stray read in a library generated for alpha chains; its size is not informative. The chain is built from TRBV12-3 or TRBV12-4 and TRBJ2-1; D might be TRBD1 (6 bases). Trimming removed 3 bases from V and 6 bases from J, with 15 bases in between. This CDR3 region has 15 residues. The CDR3 loop reads CASSFADSPLNEQFF. The CDR3 region has the DNA TGTGCCAGCAGTTTCGCGGACAGCCCCCTCAATGAGCAGTTCTTC.

This clonotype was recorded a few times. This beta chain is off target for a library built for alpha chains, so its abundance means little. V and J are TRBV5-1 and TRBJ2-3; 8 bases agree with TRBD2. With V trimmed by 0 bases and J by 0 bases, 3 bases remained unmatched. CDR1 and CDR2 (germline): SGHRS, YFSETQ. The CDR3 extends over 16 amino acids. CDR3 sequence reads: CASSLEAGASTDTQYF. The CDR3 DNA sequence: TGCGCCAGCAGCTTGGAAGCGGGAGCTAGCACAGATACGCAGTATTTT.

This clonotype was seen repeatedly, ten times or more. This beta chain is off target for a library built for alpha chains, so its abundance means little. The genes are TRBV3-1 and TRBJ2-2; TRBD1 is a possible D gene (6 bases). The V end lost 8 bases, the J end lost 2 bases, and 9 bases lay between the germline ends. This CDR3 has 13 residues. CDR1 and CDR2 (germline): LGHDT, YNNKEL (reference sequence). CDR3 coding DNA: TGTGCCAGCCAGGACAGCAACACCGGGGAGCTGTTTTTT. Encoded protein: CASQDSNTGELFF.

The table lists this clonotype with many counts. For a library built for alpha chains, this beta chain is a stray read; little rests on its size. The chain combines TRBV3-1 with TRBJ2-3; 8 bases are a match to TRBD1. Germline CDR1 and CDR2: LGHDT and YNNKEL (reference sequence). V dropped 4 bases and J dropped 1; count of bases not matched to a gene: 10. This CDR3 contains 17 residues. The DNA for the CDR3 is TGTGCCAGCAGCCTCCGACAGGGGCCGAGTGGCACAGATACGCAGTATTTT. Protein sequence: CASSLRQGPSGTDTQYF.

This clonotype was detected a few times. As an off-target read in a library built for alpha chains, this beta chain has a frequency of little significance. The J gene is TRBJ1-5, the V gene TRBV12-3 or TRBV12-4, with 12 bases identical to TRBD1. The CDR3 totals 16 residues. Losses at the gene ends were 6 bases for V and 5 bases for J; bases not matched to a gene: 8. Here the CDR3 reads CASRSRDRGLYQPQHF. The CDR3 DNA reads TGTGCCAGCAGGTCCCGGGACAGGGGGCTCTATCAGCCCCAGCATTTT.

This clonotype qualifies as medium-sized (0.01 to 0.1%). This beta chain represents an off-target read in a library built for alpha chains; its size is of limited meaning. The chain couples TRBV9 to TRBJ1-2; possible D gene TRBD1, 5 bases. Germline CDR1 is SGDLS and CDR2 is YYNGEE. CDR3 length: 13 residues. Trimming cost V 6 bases and J 6 bases, with 15 bases left between them. The CDR3 DNA sequence: TGTGCCAGCAACCCTCAGGGTTGGCATGGCTACACCTTC. This encodes CASNPQGWHGYTF.

In this sample, this clonotype turned up many times. Found in a library prepared for alpha chains, this beta chain is an off-target read, and its abundance has little meaning. V gene TRBV10-3 combines with J gene TRBJ1-6; the D gene is possibly TRBD1 (5 bases). This CDR3 is built from 13 residues. Germline loops: CDR1 ENHRY, CDR2 SYGVKD. Deletions cut 6 bases from V and 6 bases from J, with 9 bases between. As DNA, the CDR3 is TGTGCCATCAGAAGGGACCTTAATTCACCCCTCCACTTT. Amino acid sequence: CAIRRDLNSPLHF.

This clonotype was picked up a small number of times. This beta chain is an unintended read in a library built for alpha chains; its size means little. This chain uses TRBV9 with TRBJ1-6; D possibly corresponds to TRBD1 (5 bases). Deletions cut 3 bases from V and 8 bases from J, with 15 bases between. Germline CDR1 and CDR2: SGDLS and YYNGEE. This CDR3 region has 15 residues. In nucleotides, the CDR3 is TGTGCCAGCAGCGGGGGGGATCTAGTTGATTCACCCCTCCACTTT. Its protein is CASSGGDLVDSPLHF.

This clonotype has ten or more counts. Found in a library prepared for alpha chains, this beta chain is an off-target read, and its abundance has little meaning. This sequence joins TRBV6-2 or TRBV6-3 and TRBJ2-7, with 7 bases identical to TRBD1. V shed 2 bases, J shed 1 base, and the junction held 11 bases outside the gene matches. This CDR3 region has 17 residues. Germline V gives CDR1 MNHEY, CDR2 SVGEGT. This CDR3 reads CASSYGRTGERSYEQYF. The CDR3 DNA reads TGTGCCAGCAGTTACGGACGAACAGGGGAAAGATCCTACGAGCAGTACTTC.

About this clonotype: This beta chain represents an off-target read in a library built for alpha chains; its size is of limited meaning. V gene TRBV27 combines with J gene TRBJ2-5; D is undetermined. V was pared by 5 bases and J by 5 bases, with 15 bases between. Germline CDR1 reads MNHEY; CDR2 reads SMNVEV (reference sequence). The CDR3 runs to 14 residues. The CDR3 reads CASSPPSALETQYF. The CDR3 coding sequence is TGTGCCAGCAGTCCACCCTCGGCCCTGGAGACCCAGTACTTC.

In its sample, this clonotype ranks as medium-sized. The library was built for alpha chains, so this beta chain is an off-target read and its size means little. The V call is TRBV6-5, the J call TRBJ2-3, with D unresolved. CDR1 MNHEY and CDR2 SVGAGI come from the germline V gene. V dropped 2 bases and J dropped 1 base, with 13 bases sitting between them. The CDR3 runs to 16 residues. The CDR3 nucleotides read TGTGCCAGCAGTTACATTGGGTCATGGGGCACAGATACGCAGTATTTT. It is translated as CASSYIGSWGTDTQYF.

This clonotype was observed at least ten times. Since it is a stray read in a library aimed at alpha chains, this beta chain has a size that is not meaningful. CDR3 sequence reads: CASSYNRGWGETQYF. The CDR3 coding sequence is TGTGCCAGCAGCTATAACAGGGGCTGGGGAGAGACCCAGTACTTC. The rearrangement links TRBV7-2 to TRBJ2-5, with 7 bases lining up with TRBD1. V shed 4 bases, J shed 4 bases, and the junction held 9 bases outside the gene matches. The CDR3 consists of 15 residues. The V gene's germline CDR1 is SGHTA and CDR2 FQGNSA.

Note on this clonotype: The library was designed around alpha chains, so this beta chain is a stray read whose abundance carries little weight. The CDR3 is CATSDPNSYFNGYTF. The DNA for the CDR3 is TGTGCCACCAGTGACCCCAACAGTTATTTCAACGGCTACACCTTC. The J gene is TRBJ1-2, the V gene TRBV24-1, with D hard to call. Germline lookup yields CDR1 KGHDR and CDR2 SFDVKD. The CDR3 is made up of 15 amino acids. V was pared by 4 bases and J by 8 bases, with 19 bases between.